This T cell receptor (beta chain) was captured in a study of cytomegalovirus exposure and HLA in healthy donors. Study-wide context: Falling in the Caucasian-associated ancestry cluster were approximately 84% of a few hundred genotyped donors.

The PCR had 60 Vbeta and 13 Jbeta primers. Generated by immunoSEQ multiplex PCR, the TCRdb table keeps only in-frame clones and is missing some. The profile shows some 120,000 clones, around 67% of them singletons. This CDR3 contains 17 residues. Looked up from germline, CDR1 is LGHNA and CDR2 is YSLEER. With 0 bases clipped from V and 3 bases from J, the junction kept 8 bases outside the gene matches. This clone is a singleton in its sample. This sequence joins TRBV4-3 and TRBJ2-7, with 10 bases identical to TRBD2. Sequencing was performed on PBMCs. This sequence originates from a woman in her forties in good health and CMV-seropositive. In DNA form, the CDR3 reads TGCGCCAGCAGCCAAGATCTAAGCGGGAGGGCCATCTACGAGCAGTACTTC. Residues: CASSQDLSGRAIYEQYF.